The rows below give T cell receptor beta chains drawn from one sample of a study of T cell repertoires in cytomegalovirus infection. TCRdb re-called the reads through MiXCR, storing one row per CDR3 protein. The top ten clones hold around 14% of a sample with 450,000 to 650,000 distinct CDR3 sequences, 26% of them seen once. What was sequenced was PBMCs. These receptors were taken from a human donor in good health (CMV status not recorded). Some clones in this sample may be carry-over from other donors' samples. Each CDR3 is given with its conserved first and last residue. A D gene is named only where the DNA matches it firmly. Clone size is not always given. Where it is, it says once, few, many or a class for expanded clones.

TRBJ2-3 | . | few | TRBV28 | CASREAVDTQYF | TGTGCCAGCAGAGAGGCCGTAGATACGCAGTATTTT
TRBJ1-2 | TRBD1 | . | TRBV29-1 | CSTGTAQYGYTF | TGCAGCACAGGGACAGCCCAATATGGCTACACCTTC
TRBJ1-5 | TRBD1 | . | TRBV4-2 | CASSQDLRDRNQPQHF | TGTGCCAGCAGCCAAGATCTCCGGGACAGAAATCAGCCCCAGCATTTT
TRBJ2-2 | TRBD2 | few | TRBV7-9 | CASGRSGRGPGELFF | TGTGCCAGCGGGAGGAGCGGGAGAGGTCCCGGGGAGCTGTTTTTT
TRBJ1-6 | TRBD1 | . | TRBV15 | CATSRDRDRNSPLHF | TGTGCCACCAGCAGAGACCGGGACAGAAATTCACCCCTCCACTTT
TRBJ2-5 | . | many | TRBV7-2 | CASRRGPGEETQYF | TGTGCCAGCAGAAGAGGGCCTGGGGAAGAGACCCAGTACTTC
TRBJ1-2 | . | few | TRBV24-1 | CATSDPSGADGYTF | TGTGCCACCAGTGACCCTTCCGGGGCTGATGGCTACACCTTC
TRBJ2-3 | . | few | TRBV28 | CASSFIHPDTQYF | TGTGCCAGCAGTTTTATCCACCCAGATACGCAGTATTTT
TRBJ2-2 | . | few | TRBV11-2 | CASSLKGEFTGELFF | TGTGCCAGCAGCTTAAAGGGGGAGTTCACCGGGGAGCTGTTTTTT
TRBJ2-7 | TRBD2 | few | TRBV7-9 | CASSSWREESEQYF | TGTGCCAGCAGCTCCTGGCGGGAGGAATCCGAGCAGTACTTC
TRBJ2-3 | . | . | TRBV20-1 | CSARDPRSADTQYF | TGCAGTGCTAGAGATCCCCGATCAGCAGATACGCAGTATTTT
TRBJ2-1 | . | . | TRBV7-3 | CASSRGDLSGVFF | TGTGCCAGCAGCAGAGGGGACCTAAGCGGAGTGTTCTTC
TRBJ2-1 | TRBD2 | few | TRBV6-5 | CASSSSPSGRGNEQFF | TGTGCCAGCAGTTCCTCACCTAGCGGGAGAGGAAATGAGCAGTTCTTC
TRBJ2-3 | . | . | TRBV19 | CATAKLAASDTQYF | TGTGCCACCGCGAAACTCGCGGCGTCGGATACGCAGTATTTT
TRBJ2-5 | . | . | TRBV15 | CATKEGGETQYF | TGTGCCACCAAGGAAGGCGGGGAGACCCAGTACTTC
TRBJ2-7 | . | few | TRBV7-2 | CASSFRTGSSYEQYF | TGTGCCAGCAGCTTCCGTACAGGGAGCTCCTACGAGCAGTACTTC
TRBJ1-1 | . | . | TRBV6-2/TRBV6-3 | CASRPRGHMNTEAFF | TGTGCCAGCAGACCGCGGGGCCACATGAACACTGAAGCTTTCTTT
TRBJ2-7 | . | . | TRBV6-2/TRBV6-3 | CASSYDRHEQYF | TGTGCCAGCAGTTACGACAGGCACGAGCAGTACTTC
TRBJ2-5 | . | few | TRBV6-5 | CASSFGGLGQETQYF | TGTGCCAGCAGTTTTGGGGGGCTGGGACAAGAGACCCAGTACTTC
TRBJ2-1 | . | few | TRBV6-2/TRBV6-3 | CATSEGYNEQFF | TGTGCCACCTCGGAAGGGTACAATGAGCAGTTCTTC
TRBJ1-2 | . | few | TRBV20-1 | CSASDRVGGGYTF | TGCAGTGCTTCCGACAGAGTGGGTGGGGGCTACACCTTC
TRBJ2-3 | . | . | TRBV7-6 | CASTHRRFSTDTQYF | TGTGCCAGCACCCATCGGAGGTTCAGCACAGATACGCAGTATTTT
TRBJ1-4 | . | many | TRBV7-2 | CASSLGQYEKLFF | TGTGCCAGCAGCTTAGGACAGTATGAAAAACTGTTTTTT